These 23 T cell receptor beta chains were sequenced from one sample in a study of cytomegalovirus exposure and HLA in healthy donors. The PCR was carried out with 60 Vbeta primers and 13 Jbeta primers. Assay: immunoSEQ multiplex PCR; the TCRdb copy retains only in-frame clones and omits some. The sample carries around 14,000 clones, roughly 63% recorded once. The sequenced sample consisted of PBMCs. The receptors derive from a woman aged 50 to 60 in good health and CMV-seropositive.

This chain joins TRBV30 and TRBJ1-2; D might be TRBD1 (6 bases). V lost 3 bases and J lost 8, with 10 bases in between. Germline V gene lookup returns CDR1 GTSNPN and CDR2 SVGIG (reference sequence). This CDR3 is built from 11 residues. CDR3 loop: CAWSIQGGYTF. Written as DNA, the CDR3 is TGTGCCTGGAGCATACAGGGAGGCTACACCTTC.

This clone was counted between two and nine times. This rearrangement joins TRBV30 to TRBJ2-3, with 8 bases lining up with TRBD2. The ends lost 0 bases at V and 10 bases at J; junction bases unmatched: 3. This CDR3 comprises 12 residues. CDR1 is GTSNPN and CDR2 is SVGIG in the germline V gene (reference sequence). CDR3 nucleotides: TGTGCCTGGAGTGTAGGAGCGGGAGCGCAGTATTTT. It yields the protein CAWSVGAGAQYF.

The V call is TRBV2, the J call TRBJ2-7, with 10 nucleotides matching TRBD2. J was trimmed by 0 bases and V by 6 bases; bases with no gene match: 14. Germline loops: CDR1 SNHLY, CDR2 FYNNEI. The CDR3 runs to 18 residues. The DNA for the CDR3 is TGTGCCAGCAGGGCGGTGAGGACTAGCGGAAAGAGCTCCTACGAGCAGTACTTC. Protein: CASRAVRTSGKSSYEQYF.

The genes are TRBV28 and TRBJ1-1, with 8 bases fitting TRBD1. This CDR3 has 11 amino acids. Germline CDR1 is MDHEN and CDR2 is SYDVKM. V lost 10 bases and J lost 8; bases outside the gene matches: 6. The CDR3 sequence is CATLDRVEAFF. The CDR3 bases are TGTGCCACCCTGGACAGGGTCGAAGCTTTCTTT.

This rearrangement joins TRBV4-2 to TRBJ2-2; 8 nucleotides align to TRBD2. Per germline, CDR1 LGHNA and CDR2 YNFKEQ. Trimming removed 2 bases from V and 8 bases from J; junction bases left unmatched: 10. The CDR3 loop spans 16 amino acids. The CDR3 here is CASSQLPQLAEGELFF. DNA of the CDR3: TGTGCCAGCAGCCAATTGCCCCAACTAGCGGAAGGGGAGCTGTTTTTT.

The gene calls are TRBV1 and TRBJ2-3; whether TRBD2, the table's D call, matches the DNA was not checked. TRBV1 is classified as a pseudogene. The CDR3 runs to 21 residues. This chain's CDR3 is CTSSPQEALAGAPYSTDTQYF. The CDR3 region has the DNA TGCACCAGCAGCCCCCAAGAGGCACTAGCGGGAGCACCGTATAGCACAGATACGCAGTATTTT.

In DNA, the CDR3 is TGCAGCGTTGAAGGACAGGGGCTTACGGGGCAGTTCTTC. This codes for CSVEGQGLTGQFF. The genes are TRBV29-1 and TRBJ2-1, with 8 bases identical to TRBD1. In germline, CDR1 is SQVTM, CDR2 ANQGSEA. V shed 1 base, J shed 12 bases, and the junction held 8 bases outside the gene matches. CDR3 length equals 13 residues.

The chain joins TRBV29-1 to TRBJ2-7; possible D gene TRBD1, 6 bases. This CDR3 contains 14 residues. V gave up 1 base and J gave up 3 bases, with 13 bases separating them. Per the germline V gene, CDR1 is SQVTM and CDR2 is ANQGSEA. In DNA form, the CDR3 reads TGCAGCGTTGAAGCGGACAGAAGAGTCTACGAGCAGTACTTC. It is translated as CSVEADRRVYEQYF.

The chain links TRBV4-1 to TRBJ1-4; a possible D gene is TRBD1 (6 bases). Germline CDR1 is MGHRA and CDR2 is YSYEKL. The CDR3 runs 15 residues. Trimming cost V 3 bases and J 2 bases, with 10 bases left between them. CDR3 nucleotides: TGCGCCAGCAGCCAGAGGACAGATACTAATGAAAAACTGTTTTTT. Protein: CASSQRTDTNEKLFF.

This clone was counted only a few times. The J gene is TRBJ2-3, the V gene TRBV2; 7 bases map to TRBD2. The CDR3 contains 13 residues. Germline CDR1 SNHLY, CDR2 FYNNEI. The DNA of the CDR3 is TGTGCAAAGGGAGGGGATCGCACAGATACGCAGTATTTT. Residues: CAKGGDRTDTQYF.

Concerning this clone: Compared with germline, one end of the junction differs, possibly owing to a read error. The J gene is TRBJ1-3, the V gene TRBV11-2, with 7 bases lining up with TRBD1. Germline V gives CDR1 SGHAT, CDR2 FQNNGV. The CDR3 has 15 amino acids. The CDR3 bases are TGTGCCAGCAGATTAGGGACAGTCTCTGGAAACACCATATATTTT. The encoded protein is CASRLGTVSGNTIYF.

V usage is TRBV4-2 and J usage is TRBJ1-5, with unresolved D. The V gene lost 2 bases and the J gene lost 6 bases, with 17 bases spanning the gap. CDR1 and CDR2 (germline): LGHNA, YNFKEQ. The CDR3 consists of 16 residues. The CDR3 DNA is TGTGCCAGCAGCCAATCCCAGTTTGTCTCAGGTCAGCCCCAGCATTTT. Translation gives CASSQSQFVSGQPQHF.

This clone appeared a few times. The same CDR3 arises from other DNA sequences in this sample as well. The chain couples TRBV7-9 to TRBJ2-3, with D maybe TRBD1 (6 bases). In germline, CDR1 is SEHNR, CDR2 FQNEAQ (reference sequence). Trimming shortened V by 5 bases and J by 4 bases, and 10 bases separated the two germline ends. The CDR3 totals 13 residues. The CDR3 DNA is TGTGCCAGCAGCCCCAGGGGACCAGATACGCAGTATTTT. This translates into CASSPRGPDTQYF.

This clone appeared a single time. The V call is TRBV27, the J call TRBJ2-7, with 9 bases fitting TRBD1. Trimming cost V 2 bases and J 7 bases; bases outside gene matches: 3. Germline CDR1 is MNHEY and CDR2 is SMNVEV (reference sequence). The CDR3 extends over 13 amino acids. In DNA form, the CDR3 reads TGTGCCAGCAGTTTAGGACAGGGGCCAGAGCAGTACTTC. Its translation is CASSLGQGPEQYF.

The chain couples TRBV5-6 to TRBJ1-2; 7 bases fit TRBD1. CDR3 length equals 13 residues. With V trimmed by 1 base and J by 6 bases, 3 bases remained unmatched. In germline, CDR1 is SGHDT, CDR2 YYEEEE. The DNA of the CDR3 is TGTGCCAGCAGCTTGCTCGACAGGGATGGCTACACCTTC. Protein sequence: CASSLLDRDGYTF.

The chain employs TRBV28 and TRBJ2-7; 7 bases align to TRBD2. Germline CDR1 is MDHEN and CDR2 is SYDVKM. This CDR3 is built from 14 residues. Losses at the gene ends were 6 bases for V and 4 bases for J; bases not matched to a gene: 9. CDR3 in amino acids: CASSPGLAEYEQYF. The DNA for the CDR3 is TGTGCCAGCAGCCCAGGCCTAGCGGAATACGAGCAGTACTTC.

This clone was seen more than once but under ten times. J is TRBJ2-7 and V is TRBV13; D is perhaps TRBD1 (6 bases). This CDR3 comprises 15 residues. V gave up 5 bases and J gave up 1 base, with 15 bases separating them. Looked up from germline, CDR1 is PRHDT and CDR2 is FYEKMQ (reference sequence). The CDR3 reads CASSQVDDRSYEQYF. The CDR3 DNA reads as TGTGCCAGCAGCCAGGTGGACGACAGGTCCTACGAGCAGTACTTC.

The CDR3 DNA reads TGCGCCAGCAGCCTTTCGGGACAGGGAGGGGAGACCCAGTACTTC. This codes for CASSLSGQGGETQYF. J is TRBJ2-5 and V is TRBV4-1; 9 positions match TRBD1. V was clipped by 4 bases and J by 5 bases; unmatched bases: 8. The CDR3 has 15 amino acids. CDR1 is MGHRA, CDR2 YSYEKL, per germline.

The genes are TRBV27 and TRBJ2-3; D gene ambiguous. The V gene lost 3 bases and the J gene lost 3 bases, with 7 bases spanning the gap. The germline gives CDR1 MNHEY, CDR2 SMNVEV (reference sequence). The CDR3 extends over 13 amino acids. In nucleotides, the CDR3 is TGTGCCAGCAGTTTCCGCCGGACAGATACGCAGTATTTT. The encoded protein is CASSFRRTDTQYF.

V and J are TRBV10-3 and TRBJ1-1; possibly TRBD1 for D (6 bases). Germline values: CDR1 ENHRY, CDR2 SYGVKD. This CDR3 is 14 amino acids long. V lost 8 bases and J lost 6, with 19 bases in between. The CDR3 DNA is TGTGCCATCGCCCGAACAGGGTATGATTCTGAAGCTTTCTTT. Translation: CAIARTGYDSEAFF.

The V and J genes are TRBV7-2 and TRBJ1-1; D may be TRBD1 (6 bases). With 4 bases removed from V and 5 bases from J, the gap between germline ends came to 11 bases. From germline, CDR1 is SGHTA and CDR2 FQGNSA. The CDR3 is 13 amino acids. CDR3 loop: CASSWNRETEAFF. The CDR3 DNA reads as TGTGCCAGCAGCTGGAACAGGGAAACTGAAGCTTTCTTT. Combining the CDR3 with reference TRBV7-2 and TRBJ1-1 gives the whole variable domain GAGVSQSPSNKVTEKGKDVELRCDPISGHTALYWYRQSLGQGLEFLIYFQGNSAPDKSGLPSDRFSAERTGGSVSTLTIQRTQQEDSAVYLCASSWNRETEAFFGQGTRLTVV.

The CDR3 here is CSVAPPLAGILSYNEQFF. DNA of the CDR3: TGCAGCGTAGCCCCCCCACTAGCGGGCATCCTCTCCTACAATGAGCAGTTCTTC. The V gene is TRBV29-1, the J gene TRBJ2-1; 9 nucleotides line up with TRBD2. Germline V gene data show CDR1 as SQVTM and CDR2 as ANQGSEA. The trim removed 6 bases at V and 0 bases at J, leaving 15 bases unmatched. The CDR3 extends over 18 amino acids.

In this sample, this clone turned up a few times. The chain joins TRBV4-1 to TRBJ1-5, with 7 bases aligning to TRBD1. With 4 bases clipped from V and 6 bases from J, the junction kept 15 bases outside the gene matches. The CDR3 has 17 amino acids. Germline assignment: CDR1 MGHRA and CDR2 YSYEKL. The CDR3 sequence: CASSPGRTGRGSQPQHF. The CDR3 DNA sequence: TGCGCCAGCAGCCCGGGTCGGACAGGAAGGGGTAGTCAGCCCCAGCATTTT.